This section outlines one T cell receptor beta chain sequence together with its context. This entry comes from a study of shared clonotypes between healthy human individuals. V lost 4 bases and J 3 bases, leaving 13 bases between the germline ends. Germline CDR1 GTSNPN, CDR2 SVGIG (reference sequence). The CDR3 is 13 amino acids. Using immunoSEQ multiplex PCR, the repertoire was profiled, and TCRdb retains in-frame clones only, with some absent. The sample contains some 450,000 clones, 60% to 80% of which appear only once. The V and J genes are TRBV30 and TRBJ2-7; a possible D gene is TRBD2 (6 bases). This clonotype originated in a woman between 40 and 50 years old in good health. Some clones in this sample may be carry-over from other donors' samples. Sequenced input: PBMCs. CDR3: CAWNSGTLYEQYF. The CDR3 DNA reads TGTGCCTGGAACTCCGGGACTCTCTACGAGCAGTACTTC.